The clone carrying this TCR beta chain qualifies as medium-sized. This record belongs to a study of T cell changes during pregnancy in multiple sclerosis. Germline CDR1 reads SGHTA; CDR2 reads FQGNSA. With 6 bases clipped from V and 4 bases from J, the junction kept 8 bases outside the gene matches. This CDR3 is built from 15 residues. Measured with immunoSEQ multiplex PCR; TCRdb has only the in-frame clones, and not every one. This repertoire shows tens of thousands of clones, 95% to 97% found once; its top ten account for 2.5%. This receptor was identified in a female donor with multiple sclerosis, enrolled in a pregnancy study. The input for sequencing was CD8+ T cells from peripheral blood mononuclear cells, taken after pregnancy. This rearrangement joins TRBV7-2 to TRBJ2-3; 9 nucleotides match TRBD1. CDR3 sequence reads: CASSFTGGVADTQYF. The CDR3 coding sequence is TGTGCCAGCAGTTTTACAGGGGGCGTCGCAGATACGCAGTATTTT.